Detailed here is one T cell receptor (beta chain). Its antigen is as yet unknown. The library tagged individual cDNA molecules with unique molecular identifiers. TCRdb used MiXCR to reprocess the 5' RACE reads, holding one entry per CDR3 protein. The table lists fewer than 150,000 distinct CDR3 sequences, 15% to 20% of them singletons, with 2.5% to 3% in the top ten. Total RNA was isolated from unfractionated whole blood. The data stem from a study of human T cells and chemical hapten exposure. About the research overall: Small pooled library volume differences chiefly drove per-sample TCR yield variation. General study points: TCRs above 1 in 1000 frequency stayed constant with DPC sensitization.

The CDR3 extends over 14 amino acids. Trimming pared 2 bases from V and 4 bases from J, leaving 11 bases between. Germline V gene lookup returns CDR1 SGHTA and CDR2 FQGNSA. J is TRBJ1-1 and V is TRBV7-2; D unclear. This clonotype was obtained from a human donor in good health. CDR3 sequence (DNA): TGTGCCAGCAGCTTAATAGTCCGCCGCACTGAAGCTTTCTTT. It is translated as CASSLIVRRTEAFF.